The 11 T cell receptor beta chains given below trace back to one sample, sequenced in a study of CD8 T cells in ankylosing spondylitis. The study's findings and limits: Ankylosing spondylitis blood appeared to be characterized by a TCR beta motif of eight or nine highly homologous variants.

The antigens for these receptors are not known. TCRdb re-called the 5' RACE reads with MiXCR, one entry per CDR3 protein. The sample lists 350,000 or so distinct CDR3 sequences; approximately 8.2% were seen once. Sequencing used blood, either unsorted or a sorted T cell fraction (not recorded which). These receptors came from a male donor with ankylosing spondylitis.

This clonotype was observed a handful of times. The rearrangement links TRBV9 to TRBJ2-7; no clear D. There are 14 residues in the CDR3. Germline CDR1 and CDR2: SGDLS and YYNGEE. Between the trimmed V and J ends, which lost 2 bases and 2 bases, there was a span of 11 bases. The CDR3 loop is CASSVSAWTYEQYF. The CDR3, as DNA: TGTGCCAGCAGCGTGTCAGCTTGGACCTACGAGCAGTACTTC.

This clonotype has a handful of counts. The CDR3 DNA reads as TGTGCCAGCAGTGACAGGGGAAACATTCAGTACTTC. Translation gives CASSDRGNIQYF. This chain connects TRBV2 to TRBJ2-4, with D possibly TRBD1 on 6 matching bases. The ends were cut back, 3 bases at V and 6 bases at J, with 6 bases in the middle. This CDR3 spans 12 amino acids. Germline lookup yields CDR1 SNHLY and CDR2 FYNNEI.

This clonotype was picked up many times. The V gene is TRBV29-1, the J gene TRBJ2-1, with 11 bases lining up with TRBD2. V was clipped by 3 bases and J by 10 bases; unmatched bases: 8. Germline CDR1 is SQVTM and CDR2 is ANQGSEA. The CDR3 is 14 residues long. The CDR3 DNA reads TGCAGCGTTGAGGTAGCGGGAGGGATAGAGGAGCAGTTCTTC. Translated, it gives CSVEVAGGIEEQFF.

The chain joins TRBV7-9 to TRBJ2-7; no clear D gene. The germline gives CDR1 SEHNR, CDR2 FQNEAQ (reference sequence). The CDR3 totals 11 residues. Trimming left V 4 bases short and J 6 bases short, with 7 bases between. The CDR3: CASSSSTEQYF. The CDR3 DNA reads as TGTGCCAGCAGCTCCAGCACCGAGCAGTACTTC.

This clonotype was seen a few times. The rearrangement joins TRBV7-8 to TRBJ2-1; 8 positions agree with TRBD2. Germline V gene data show CDR1 as SGHVS and CDR2 as FQNEAQ. Germline trimming cut 4 bases from V and 8 bases from J; bases unmatched to any gene: 13. There are 16 residues in the CDR3. CDR3 sequence: CASSSWERERMDEQFF. CDR3 sequence (DNA): TGTGCCAGCAGCTCCTGGGAGCGGGAGAGGATGGATGAGCAGTTCTTC.

This clonotype was observed many times. The chain uses TRBV12-3 or TRBV12-4 and TRBJ2-1; D may match TRBD1 or TRBD2 (5 bases each). Trimming took off 7 bases at V and 2 bases at J, with 12 bases between the two ends. The CDR3 has 14 amino acids. The CDR3 nucleotides are TGTGCCAGCATCCGAGGGGTGACCTACAATGAGCAGTTCTTC. Translating it yields CASIRGVTYNEQFF.

This clonotype was seen more than once but under ten times. The chain has TRBV2 and TRBJ1-2; 8 bases are a match to TRBD1. V trimming: 4 bases; J trimming: 2 bases; junction bases outside the gene matches: 3. The CDR3 runs to 14 residues. The V gene's germline CDR1 is SNHLY and CDR2 FYNNEI. The CDR3 nucleotides read TGTGCCAGCAGTGCGGACAGGGAGAACTATGGCTACACCTTC. It yields the protein CASSADRENYGYTF.

This chain joins TRBV6-4 and TRBJ2-3; TRBD2 might be the D (6 bases). Per the germline V gene, CDR1 is MRHNA and CDR2 is SNTAGT. Trimming removed 2 bases from V and 4 bases from J, with 13 bases in between. This CDR3 is built from 15 residues. The CDR3 DNA follows: TGTGCCAGCAGTGACCAAGTCGGGAGCGCAGATACGCAGTATTTT. It translates to CASSDQVGSADTQYF.

A few counts support this clonotype. This chain joins TRBV12-3 or TRBV12-4 and TRBJ1-5; D is unresolved. This CDR3 is built from 15 residues. Trimming took 6 bases from V and 2 from J, leaving 14 bases between them. This chain's CDR3 is CASSWRKEGNQPQHF. The CDR3 DNA sequence: TGTGCCAGCAGCTGGAGGAAAGAGGGCAATCAGCCCCAGCATTTT.

This clonotype was counted at least ten times. The chain carries TRBV12-3 or TRBV12-4 and TRBJ2-1; 12 bases are shared with TRBD2. This CDR3 has 14 amino acids. V dropped 2 bases and J dropped 15; count of bases not matched to a gene: 8. As DNA, the CDR3 is TGTGCCAGCAGTTTACGACTAGCGGGAGTAACGTGGTTCTTC. Translating gives CASSLRLAGVTWFF.

This rearrangement joins TRBV20-1 to TRBJ2-5; 11 positions agree with TRBD2. CDR1 and CDR2 from the germline V gene are DFQATT and SNEGSKA (reference sequence). V gave up 5 bases and J gave up 1 base; unmatched junction bases: 15. This CDR3 contains 18 residues. The CDR3 DNA follows: TGCAGTGCTTCCCGAGGACATCCCGGGACTAGCGGCCAAGAGACCCAGTACTTC. This sequence encodes CSASRGHPGTSGQETQYF.